The sequence of this TCR beta chain was determined in a study of tumor-infiltrating lymphocytes in oesophageal squamous cell carcinoma. This clonotype was found a few times. Germline loops: CDR1 SGHTA, CDR2 FQGNSA. This CDR3 contains 14 residues. MiXCR, run by TCRdb on the PCR reads, gives a single entry per CDR3 protein. Here the sample spans around 18,000 distinct CDR3 sequences, around two fifths being singletons. This receptor was identified in a male donor with esophageal squamous cell carcinoma. Material for sequencing was esophageal tumor tissue. V and J are TRBV7-2 and TRBJ2-5, with D unclear. The end of the DNA fits TRBJ2-1 better, so the J call may be wrong. The CDR3 region is CASAADLVVTEQFF. The CDR3 nucleotides are TGTGCCAGCGCCGCAGACCTCGTTGTTACTGAGCAGTTCTTC.